These 15 T cell receptor beta chains originate from one sample sequenced in a study of T cells in Graves' hyperthyroidism and ophthalmopathy. It was RNA transcripts that yielded the amplified TCR beta CDR3 regions. The primer set for the first-round RT-PCR of the TCR CDR3 was HTBI. TCRdb redid the calling of the multiplex PCR reads with MiXCR, one entry per CDR3 protein. The sample lists 550,000 to 600,000 distinct CDR3 sequences, 12% to 15% occurring once. The sequenced sample was blood. These receptors were collected from a woman between 18 and 30 years old with Graves' ophthalmopathy.

The table lists this clonotype with many counts. This CDR3 is missing its conserved last phenylalanine or tryptophan, likely due to a read error. The chain is built from TRBV5-1 and TRBJ1-1, with D unclear. Between the trimmed V and J ends, which lost 0 bases and 3 bases, there was a span of 6 bases. This CDR3 is 13 amino acids long. The germline gives CDR1 SGHRS, CDR2 YFSETQ. CDR3 sequence: CASSLVMDTEAFL. The CDR3 nucleotides are TGCGCCAGCAGCTTGGTAATGGACACTGAAGCTTTCCTT.

This clonotype was counted at least ten times. The V call is TRBV24-1, the J call TRBJ2-3; D perhaps matches TRBD1 (5 bases). There are 16 residues in the CDR3. Looked up from germline, CDR1 is KGHDR and CDR2 is SFDVKD. Between the trimmed V and J ends, which lost 3 bases and 0 bases, there was a span of 12 bases. The CDR3 is CATSDMGPPSTDTQYF. CDR3 DNA: TGTGCCACCAGTGATATGGGGCCTCCTAGCACAGATACGCAGTATTTT.

This clonotype was seen a handful of times. The rearrangement joins TRBV18 to TRBJ2-6; maybe TRBD1 (6 bases). The V end was cut by 6 bases, the J end by 0 bases, with 12 bases between. CDR3 length equals 16 residues. Germline loops: CDR1 KGHSH, CDR2 LQKENI. This CDR3 is CASSPGHLSGANVLTF. The CDR3 bases are TGTGCCAGCTCCCCGGGACACCTCTCTGGGGCCAACGTCCTGACTTTC.

This clonotype was detected ten times or more. This rearrangement joins TRBV30 to TRBJ2-7; TRBD2 aligns across 14 bases. Germline CDR1 is GTSNPN and CDR2 is SVGIG (reference sequence). The trim removed 3 bases at V and 3 bases at J, leaving 4 bases unmatched. This CDR3 has 15 amino acids. DNA of the CDR3: TGTGCCTGGAGCCGGACTAGCGGGAGGTTCTACGAGCAGTACTTC. Protein sequence: CAWSRTSGRFYEQYF.

This clonotype was recorded a few times. The genes are TRBV11-2 and TRBJ2-7; no definite D call. In germline, CDR1 is SGHAT, CDR2 FQNNGV. CDR3 size: 15 residues. V was shortened by 5 bases and J by 5 bases, with 19 bases between the two germline ends. This CDR3 reads CASSVSTAPYHEQYF. The DNA of the CDR3 is TGTGCCAGCAGCGTCTCCACTGCGCCCTACCACGAGCAGTACTTC. The whole variable domain, remainder taken from reference TRBV11-2 and TRBJ2-7, is EAGVAQSPRYKIIEKRQSVAFWCNPISGHATLYWYQQILGQGPKLLIQFQNNGVVDDSQLPKDRFSAERLKGVDSTLKIQPAKLEDSAVYLCASSVSTAPYHEQYFGPGTRLTVT.

The sample holds many counts of this clonotype. The rearrangement links TRBV7-9 to TRBJ2-3; D might be TRBD2 (6 bases). CDR1 is SEHNR, CDR2 FQNEAQ, per germline (reference sequence). Trimming shortened V by 5 bases and J by 4 bases, and 22 bases separated the two germline ends. The CDR3 consists of 17 residues. This CDR3 is CASSPDAAGGPADTQYF. The CDR3, as DNA: TGTGCCAGCAGCCCTGACGCGGCTGGAGGGCCAGCAGATACGCAGTATTTT. Together with reference TRBV7-9 and TRBJ2-3, the CDR3 gives the full variable domain: DTGVSQNPRHKITKRGQNVTFRCDPISEHNRLYWYRQTLGQGPEFLTYFQNEAQLEKSRLLSDRFSAERPKGSFSTLEIQRTEQGDSAMYLCASSPDAAGGPADTQYFGPGTRLTVL.

This clonotype was seen ten or more times. A junction boundary mismatches the germline segment, possibly from a read error. The chain combines TRBV9 with TRBJ2-1, with 10 nucleotides matching TRBD2. The CDR3 loop spans 14 amino acids. Germline CDR1 is SGDLS and CDR2 is YYNGEE. The CDR3 DNA reads as TGTGCCACCGAGACTAGCGGGTCCTCCAATGAGCAGTTCTTC. The encoded protein is CATETSGSSNEQFF.

This clonotype was picked up many times. The chain combines TRBV7-2 with TRBJ2-3; TRBD1 might be the D (5 bases). V was trimmed by 1 base and J by 9 bases, leaving 11 bases between them. There are 13 residues in the CDR3. Germline-derived CDR1 and CDR2 are SGHTA and FQGNSA. The CDR3 protein is CASSLVQGITQYF. The CDR3 coding sequence is TGTGCCAGCAGCTTAGTTCAGGGAATCACGCAGTATTTT.

This clonotype showed up just a few times. The V gene is TRBV6-1, the J gene TRBJ2-2; 16 bases match TRBD2. The CDR3 spans 16 residues. The V and J ends lost 6 bases and 6 bases, in that order; junction bases with no gene match: 4. From germline, CDR1 is MNHNS and CDR2 SASEGT. This CDR3 is CASRSGTSGRAGELFF. The CDR3 DNA sequence: TGTGCCAGCAGGTCCGGGACTAGCGGGAGGGCCGGGGAGCTGTTTTTT.

This clonotype was seen only a few times. V is TRBV4-1 and J is TRBJ1-1, with D hard to call. Trimming cost V 5 bases and J 3 bases, with 16 bases left between them. CDR1 and CDR2 from the germline V gene are MGHRA and YSYEKL. The CDR3 consists of 15 residues. CDR3 sequence: CASSKPVSSYTEAFF. CDR3 bases: TGCGCCAGCAGCAAGCCGGTCAGCTCTTACACTGAAGCTTTCTTT.

This clonotype has at least ten counts. The rearrangement links TRBV19 to TRBJ1-5, with 8 bases aligning to TRBD1. Germline loops: CDR1 LNHDA, CDR2 SQIVND (reference sequence). The length of the CDR3 is 16 residues. With V trimmed by 9 bases and J by 4 bases, 14 bases remained unmatched. CDR3 bases: TGTGCCAGCAGAGGAACAGGGGGTCAGGGGAATCAGCCCCAGCATTTT. Its protein is CASRGTGGQGNQPQHF. Full variable domain (remainder filled in from reference TRBV19 and TRBJ1-5): DGGITQSPKYLFRKEGQNVTLSCEQNLNHDAMYWYRQDPGQGLRLIYYSQIVNDFQKGDIAEGYSVSREKKESFPLTVTSAQKNPTAFYLCASRGTGGQGNQPQHFGDGTRLSIL.

With respect to this clonotype: A much larger clone lies a single base off, so this may be a read error. The rearrangement joins TRBV5-6 to TRBJ2-6; D is unclear. Germline V gene data show CDR1 as SGHDT and CDR2 as YYEEEE. This CDR3 comprises 18 residues. V was trimmed by 0 bases and J by 0 bases, leaving 13 bases between them. CDR3 sequence: CASSLGRRPSSGANVLTF. As DNA, the CDR3 is TGTGCCAGCAGCTTGGGTCGGCGGCCGAGCTCTGGGGCCAACGTCCTGACTTTC. Full variable domain (missing parts from reference TRBV5-6 and TRBJ2-6): DAGVTQSPTHLIKTRGQQVTLRCSPKSGHDTVSWYQQALGQGPQFIFQYYEEEERQRGNFPDRFSGHQFPNYSSELNVNALLLGDSALYLCASSLGRRPSSGANVLTFGAGSRLTVL.

This clonotype appeared many times. The chain recombines TRBV19 with TRBJ2-7; 7 bases map to TRBD1. This CDR3 has 19 residues. Trimming removed 7 bases from V and 0 bases from J; junction bases left unmatched: 21. From germline, CDR1 is LNHDA and CDR2 SQIVND (reference sequence). The CDR3 spells CASKRQGTALAMSSYEQYF. The CDR3 bases are TGTGCCAGTAAAAGGCAGGGGACAGCCTTAGCAATGAGCTCCTACGAGCAGTACTTC.

This rearrangement joins TRBV19 to TRBJ2-1; unclear D gene. Germline values: CDR1 LNHDA, CDR2 SQIVND (reference sequence). CDR3 length: 11 amino acids. V was shortened by 11 bases and J by 8 bases, with 13 bases between the two germline ends. This CDR3 reads CASRDGHEQFF. CDR3 in DNA: TGTGCCTCTAGGGATGGCCATGAGCAGTTCTTC. Drawing the rest from reference TRBV19 and TRBJ2-1, the complete variable domain is DGGITQSPKYLFRKEGQNVTLSCEQNLNHDAMYWYRQDPGQGLRLIYYSQIVNDFQKGDIAEGYSVSREKKESFPLTVTSAQKNPTAFYLCASRDGHEQFFGPGTRLTVL.

This clonotype was observed many times. V usage is TRBV7-3 and J usage is TRBJ1-1, with a possible D match to TRBD1 (5 bases). In germline, CDR1 is SGHTA, CDR2 FQGTGA. V was shortened by 0 bases and J by 3 bases, with 8 bases between the two germline ends. The CDR3 extends over 14 amino acids. The DNA for the CDR3 is TGTGCCAGCAGCTTAACACAGGAAGACACTGAAGCTTTCTTT. Translated, it gives CASSLTQEDTEAFF.